These 10 T cell receptor beta chains originate from one sample sequenced in a study of CD8+ T cells in alopecia areata. Investigators isolated RNA and reverse transcribed it into cDNA to act as the sequencing template. Produced via immunoSEQ multiplex PCR; TCRdb's table is partial and in-frame only. The table has about 200,000 clones, approximately 57% seen once. Indicated treatment: oral pan-JAK inhibitor, 5-10 mg twice daily. This sample comprised CD4+ T cells sorted from blood, obtained at week 4, from a patient treated with tofacitinib. The source of these receptors is a human donor with alopecia areata.

The chain carries TRBV7-2 and TRBJ2-2; TRBD2 matches 8 bases. This CDR3 comprises 16 residues. J was trimmed by 7 bases and V by 0 bases; bases with no gene match: 7. Germline CDR1 SGHTA, CDR2 FQGNSA. CDR3 bases: TGTGCCAGCAGCTTAGCCCCCGGGGGGGCCGACGGGGAGCTGTTTTTT. Translating gives CASSLAPGGADGELFF.

This chain joins TRBV7-2 and TRBJ1-2; 7 bases fit TRBD1. This CDR3 spans 14 amino acids. Germline loops: CDR1 SGHTA, CDR2 FQGNSA. With 3 bases clipped from V and 7 bases from J, the junction kept 8 bases outside the gene matches. CDR3 coding DNA: TGTGCCAGCAGCTTCGCCGAGGGGGCGATTGGCTACACCTTC. It is translated as CASSFAEGAIGYTF.

This rearrangement joins TRBV29-1 to TRBJ2-1; D not certain. The germline gives CDR1 SQVTM, CDR2 ANQGSEA. The CDR3 is made up of 10 amino acids. V was cut by 4 bases and J by 9 bases, with 7 bases left in between. The CDR3 nucleotides are TGCAGCGTTGCCTTGGCTGAGCAGTTCTTC. It translates to CSVALAEQFF.

The sample holds a few counts of this clone. The rearrangement uses TRBV30 and TRBJ1-2; the D gene is possibly TRBD1 (6 bases). The germline V gene encodes CDR1 GTSNPN and CDR2 SVGIG (reference sequence). V lost 8 bases and J 0 bases, leaving 10 bases between the germline ends. The CDR3 is 12 residues long. CDR3 protein: CARGDANYGYTF. In DNA form, the CDR3 reads TGTGCCAGGGGGGACGCTAACTATGGCTACACCTTC.

This chain uses TRBV30 with TRBJ2-5, with D perhaps TRBD1 or TRBD2 (5 bases each). Germline CDR1 is GTSNPN and CDR2 is SVGIG (reference sequence). This CDR3 has 14 amino acids. Trimming took off 2 bases at V and 1 base at J, with 11 bases between the two ends. As DNA, the CDR3 is TGTGCCTGGAGTATCGGGACCATCCAAGAGACCCAGTACTTC. This gives the protein CAWSIGTIQETQYF.

This clone has a single count. The chain joins TRBV27 to TRBJ2-6, with D perhaps TRBD1 or TRBD2 (5 bases each). V gave up 4 bases and J gave up 0 bases, with 10 bases separating them. The germline V gene has CDR1 MNHEY and CDR2 SMNVEV (reference sequence). The CDR3 extends over 16 amino acids. The CDR3: CASSSRGYSGANVLTF. The DNA of the CDR3 is TGTGCCAGCAGTTCGAGGGGATACTCTGGGGCCAACGTCCTGACTTTC.

V and J are TRBV29-1 and TRBJ1-2; D unclear. V shed 4 bases and J shed 6 bases, with 12 bases lying between them. CDR3 length equals 12 residues. CDR1 is SQVTM and CDR2 is ANQGSEA in the germline V gene. The CDR3 sequence is CSVGVINDGYTF. The CDR3 region has the DNA TGCAGCGTTGGGGTGATAAACGATGGCTACACCTTC. The full variable domain, rest sourced from reference TRBV29-1 and TRBJ1-2, is SAVISQKPSRDICQRGTSLTIQCQVDSQVTMMFWYRQQPGQSLTLIATANQGSEATYESGFVIDKFPISRPNLTFSTLTVSNMSPEDSSIYLCSVGVINDGYTFGSGTRLTVV.

The J gene is TRBJ1-2, the V gene TRBV7-2, with a tentative D call TRBD1 (6 bases). This CDR3 is built from 16 residues. CDR1 SGHTA and CDR2 FQGNSA come from the germline V gene. V was cut by 1 base and J by 8 bases, with 20 bases left in between. CDR3 protein: CASSLVISDSWMGYTF. Here the CDR3 DNA reads TGTGCCAGCAGCTTAGTGATTTCGGACAGTTGGATGGGCTACACCTTC.

The table lists this clone with a few counts. This rearrangement joins TRBV5-6 to TRBJ1-1; no reliable D call. The CDR3 contains 13 residues. V was cut by 5 bases and J by 8 bases, with 16 bases left in between. Looked up from germline, CDR1 is SGHDT and CDR2 is YYEEEE. CDR3 residues: CASSRVSGREAFF. The CDR3, as DNA: TGTGCCAGCAGTCGCGTTTCCGGCCGCGAAGCTTTCTTT.

The CDR3 here is CASSQDGGRRQETQYF. CDR3 nucleotide sequence: TGCGCCAGCAGCCAAGACGGGGGTAGGCGACAAGAGACCCAGTACTTC. The J gene is TRBJ2-5, the V gene TRBV4-3, with a weak D call TRBD2 (6 bases). V shed 0 bases and J shed 2 bases, with 13 bases lying between them. Germline loops: CDR1 LGHNA, CDR2 YSLEER. CDR3 length: 16 residues.